One and the same sample provided the 24 T cell receptor beta chains below, sequenced in a study of blood T cell repertoires in COVID-19. Some clones are missing from TCRdb's copy, which holds only in-frame ones; the method was immunoSEQ multiplex PCR. Among 250,000 to 300,000 clones listed, around 92% were seen once. Sequenced material: PBMCs or T cells enriched from blood (not recorded which). The receptors were sampled from a woman aged 55-75 years who had recovered from COVID-19.

Here the CDR3 reads CASSRLRVTHYEQYF. In nucleotides, the CDR3 is TGTGCCAGCAGCAGACTGAGGGTCACACACTACGAGCAGTACTTC. The chain combines TRBV11-2 with TRBJ2-7, with a possible D match to TRBD2 (5 bases). CDR1 and CDR2 from the germline V gene are SGHAT and FQNNGV. The CDR3 totals 15 residues. Trimming took off 5 bases at V and 3 bases at J, with 17 bases between the two ends.

The chain uses TRBV30 and TRBJ2-3; D unclear. The CDR3 sequence is 11 residues long. Germline CDR1 reads GTSNPN; CDR2 reads SVGIG (reference sequence). Trimming took off 3 bases at V and 5 bases at J, with 6 bases between the two ends. CDR3 in DNA: TGTGCCTGGAGCGCAGGAGATACGCAGTATTTT. Translation gives CAWSAGDTQYF.

V gene TRBV9 combines with J gene TRBJ1-3, with D possibly being TRBD1 (5 bases). CDR3 length: 14 residues. With 0 bases removed from V and 4 bases from J, the gap between germline ends came to 8 bases. Germline CDR1 reads SGDLS; CDR2 reads YYNGEE. The CDR3, as DNA: TGTGCCAGCAGCGTAGCTCCAGGGGGAAACACCATATATTTT. This encodes CASSVAPGGNTIYF.

V gene TRBV2 combines with J gene TRBJ1-4; D gene unclear. Germline loops: CDR1 SNHLY, CDR2 FYNNEI. Trimming stripped 7 bases from V and 7 bases from J, with 7 bases between. The CDR3 is made up of 11 amino acids. The CDR3 DNA sequence: TGTGCCAGCACTAACAGTGAAAAACTGTTTTTT. Protein: CASTNSEKLFF.

The chain links TRBV6-6 to TRBJ2-3; no reliable D call. The CDR3 runs 12 residues. Looked up from germline, CDR1 is MNHNY and CDR2 is SVGAGI (reference sequence). The germline V and J ends were trimmed by 7 bases and 6 bases, with 11 bases remaining between them. This CDR3 is CASISTRDTQYF. In DNA, the CDR3 is TGTGCCAGCATTAGTACTCGTGATACGCAGTATTTT.

The rearrangement uses TRBV2 and TRBJ2-1; 15 nucleotides agree with TRBD2. CDR3 length: 16 amino acids. CDR1 SNHLY and CDR2 FYNNEI come from the germline V gene. The V gene end was trimmed by 4 bases and the J gene end by 10 bases; junction bases not matched to a gene: 8. CDR3 sequence: CASSGTSGRGFGEQFF. The CDR3 nucleotides are TGTGCCAGCAGTGGGACTAGCGGGAGGGGATTCGGCGAGCAGTTCTTC.

The CDR3 spells CASSFDRGPYNEQFF. The CDR3 DNA reads as TGTGCCAGCAGCTTCGACAGGGGGCCCTACAATGAGCAGTTCTTC. The chain links TRBV7-3 to TRBJ2-1; 10 nucleotides align to TRBD1. The trim removed 3 bases at V and 2 bases at J, leaving 1 base unmatched. The germline gives CDR1 SGHTA, CDR2 FQGTGA. The CDR3 is 15 residues long. The full variable domain, rest sourced from reference TRBV7-3 and TRBJ2-1, is GAGVSQTPSNKVTEKGKYVELRCDPISGHTALYWYRQSLGQGPEFLIYFQGTGAADDSGLPNDRFFAVRPEGSVSTLKIQRTERGDSAVYLCASSFDRGPYNEQFFGPGTRLTVL.

The chain couples TRBV5-4 to TRBJ2-3; D call uncertain. The CDR3 consists of 16 residues. V was shortened by 1 base and J by 0 bases, with 12 bases between the two germline ends. CDR1 SGHNT and CDR2 YYREEE come from the germline V gene (reference sequence). The CDR3 nucleotides are TGTGCCAGCAGCTTGTATGTAATCGGGAGCACAGATACGCAGTATTTT. Amino acids: CASSLYVIGSTDTQYF.

V is TRBV15 and J is TRBJ2-7; D might be TRBD1 (5 bases). This CDR3 is built from 15 residues. Germline CDR1 is LNHNV and CDR2 is YYDKDF (reference sequence). V was clipped by 8 bases and J by 6 bases, with 23 bases between them. CDR3 region: CATSLQPTGRAEQYF. CDR3 nucleotide sequence: TGTGCCACCTCACTGCAGCCTACAGGTCGCGCCGAGCAGTACTTC.

V gene TRBV9 combines with J gene TRBJ2-1, with TRBD2 identical over 10 bases. The junction had 12 bases not matched to a gene; V was cut back by 1 base and J by 8 bases. The CDR3 loop spans 17 amino acids. CDR1 and CDR2 from the germline V gene are SGDLS and YYNGEE. The CDR3: CASSVRLAGDPSHEQFF. CDR3 DNA sequence: TGTGCCAGCAGCGTACGGCTAGCGGGAGACCCGAGCCATGAGCAGTTCTTC.

The chain joins TRBV6-4 to TRBJ2-1; no firm D call. The CDR3 contains 13 residues. V shed 2 bases and J shed 2 bases, with 4 bases lying between them. The germline gives CDR1 MRHNA, CDR2 SNTAGT. The CDR3 DNA sequence: TGTGCCAGCAGTGACGGCCCCTACAATGAGCAGTTCTTC. Protein: CASSDGPYNEQFF.

The genes are TRBV14 and TRBJ2-5, with 11 bases identical to TRBD1. V lost 4 bases to trimming and J lost 5 bases; unmatched junction nucleotides: 6. Germline-derived CDR1 and CDR2 are SGHDN and FVKESK. The CDR3 is made up of 15 amino acids. CDR3 DNA sequence: TGTGCCAGCAGCCCCCGGACAGGGGGCTGGGAGACCCAGTACTTC. It yields the protein CASSPRTGGWETQYF.

The chain recombines TRBV5-8 with TRBJ2-2, with TRBD1 as a possible D gene (5 bases). Germline V gene sequence: CDR1 SGHTS, CDR2 YDEGEE. CDR3 size: 15 residues. V lost 4 bases, J lost 6 bases, and 16 bases lay in between. The CDR3 sequence is CASSILSGFAGELFF. The CDR3, as DNA: TGTGCCAGCAGCATCCTATCAGGGTTTGCCGGGGAGCTGTTTTTT.

The chain combines TRBV5-1 with TRBJ2-6, with 12 nucleotides matching TRBD2. Germline V gene lookup returns CDR1 SGHRS and CDR2 YFSETQ. Unmatched junction bases numbered 3, after V lost 7 bases and J lost 1 base. The CDR3 runs 16 residues. The CDR3 sequence: CASSLAGGSGANVLTF. CDR3 bases: TGCGCCAGCTCTCTAGCGGGAGGGTCTGGGGCCAACGTCCTGACTTTC.

This clone was seen just once. The V call is TRBV28, the J call TRBJ2-4, with TRBD1 identical over 10 bases. CDR3 size: 14 residues. CDR1 MDHEN and CDR2 SYDVKM come from the germline V gene. V gave up 2 bases and J gave up 6 bases; unmatched junction bases: 1. The CDR3 DNA follows: TGTGCCAGCAGTTTACGGGACAGGGGAAACATTCAGTACTTC. Translating gives CASSLRDRGNIQYF.

Here the CDR3 DNA reads TGTGCCTGGAGTGTAAACCGAGGAACCTTC. Residues: CAWSVNRGTF. The chain recombines TRBV30 with TRBJ1-2; unclear D gene. Trimming shortened V by 0 bases and J by 14 bases, and 10 bases separated the two germline ends. The CDR3 totals 10 residues. The germline V gene has CDR1 GTSNPN and CDR2 SVGIG (reference sequence). Supplemented by reference TRBV30 and TRBJ1-2, the full variable domain reads SQTIHQWPATLVQPVGSPLSLECTVEGTSNPNLYWYRQAAGRGLQLLFYSVGIGQISSEVPQNLSASRPQDRQFILSSKKLLLSDSGFYLCAWSVNRGTFGSGTRLTVV.

The chain links TRBV24-1 to TRBJ1-3; D unresolved. The CDR3 totals 15 residues. Germline CDR1 and CDR2: KGHDR and SFDVKD. Trimming shortened V by 2 bases and J by 0 bases, and 7 bases separated the two germline ends. The CDR3 DNA sequence: TGTGCCACCAGTGATTCTCGGTCCTCTGGAAACACCATATATTTT. Protein sequence: CATSDSRSSGNTIYF.

The V and J genes are TRBV5-1 and TRBJ2-3; D may be TRBD2 (5 bases). CDR1 and CDR2 from the germline V gene are SGHRS and YFSETQ. With 4 bases removed from V and 3 bases from J, the gap between germline ends came to 15 bases. The CDR3 length is 15 residues. The CDR3 DNA reads as TGCGCCAGCAGCCCGGAGGCGGTGGGGACAGATACGCAGTATTTT. It yields the protein CASSPEAVGTDTQYF.

The chain carries TRBV6-5 and TRBJ1-4; no clear D. With 7 bases removed from V and 5 bases from J, the gap between germline ends came to 8 bases. CDR1 is MNHEY and CDR2 is SVGAGI in the germline V gene. The CDR3 contains 12 residues. The CDR3 spells CASKDWNEKLFF. For the CDR3, the DNA is TGTGCCAGCAAGGACTGGAATGAAAAACTGTTTTTT.

Note on this clone: One end of the junction does not line up with germline, which may come from a read error. This chain uses TRBV5-6 with TRBJ1-6; TRBD1 is a possible D gene (6 bases). The CDR3 runs 9 residues. Germline-derived CDR1 and CDR2 are SGHDT and YYEEEE. The CDR3, as DNA: TGTGCCCCGAGGGGGTCCGTCGACTTT. Encoded protein: CAPRGSVDF.

This clone showed up just once. This rearrangement joins TRBV9 to TRBJ1-1; the D gene is possibly TRBD1 (5 bases). Germline lookup yields CDR1 SGDLS and CDR2 YYNGEE. The CDR3 extends over 14 amino acids. Trimming shortened V by 0 bases and J by 1 base, and 7 bases separated the two germline ends. The CDR3 nucleotides are TGTGCCAGCAGCGTAGGACAGCCGAACACTGAAGCTTTCTTT. Translating gives CASSVGQPNTEAFF.

This clone appeared a single time. The chain combines TRBV7-9 with TRBJ2-3; 8 nucleotides match TRBD2. Unmatched junction bases numbered 7, after V lost 1 base and J lost 4 bases. Per germline, CDR1 SEHNR and CDR2 FQNEAQ (reference sequence). This CDR3 comprises 16 residues. Here the CDR3 reads CASSLEGAGEADTQYF. DNA of the CDR3: TGTGCCAGCAGCTTAGAAGGAGCGGGAGAGGCAGATACGCAGTATTTT.

This clone was picked up a small number of times. This chain uses TRBV9 with TRBJ1-1, with 10 bases that match TRBD1. Unmatched junction bases numbered 8, after V lost 5 bases and J lost 1 base. CDR3 size: 16 residues. The germline V gene encodes CDR1 SGDLS and CDR2 YYNGEE. The chain's CDR3 is CASSYGQGGWNTEAFF. In DNA, the CDR3 is TGTGCCAGCAGTTATGGACAGGGGGGTTGGAACACTGAAGCTTTCTTT.

This clone was seen only once. The chain joins TRBV7-9 to TRBJ1-1; D uncertain. Per germline, CDR1 SEHNR and CDR2 FQNEAQ (reference sequence). The V gene lost 5 bases and the J gene lost 7 bases, with 17 bases spanning the gap. The CDR3 length is 14 residues. Here the CDR3 reads CASSGQTGRGEAFF. CDR3 coding DNA: TGTGCCAGCAGCGGCCAGACCGGGCGGGGTGAAGCTTTCTTT.